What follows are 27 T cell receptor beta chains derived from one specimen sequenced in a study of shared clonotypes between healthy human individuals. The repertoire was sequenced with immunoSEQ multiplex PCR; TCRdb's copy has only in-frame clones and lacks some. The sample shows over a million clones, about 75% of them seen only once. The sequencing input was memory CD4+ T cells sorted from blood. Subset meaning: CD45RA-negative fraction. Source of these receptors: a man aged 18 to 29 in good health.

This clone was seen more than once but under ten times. CDR3 nucleotide sequence: TGCGCCAGCAGCCTCAGGTGGGCAAGCTCCTACGAGCAGTACTTC. Translating it yields CASSLRWASSYEQYF. The chain is built from TRBV4-3 and TRBJ2-7; no definite D call. CDR1 is LGHNA, CDR2 YSLEER, per germline. The CDR3 sequence is 15 residues long. V was shortened by 4 bases and J by 0 bases, with 13 bases between the two germline ends.

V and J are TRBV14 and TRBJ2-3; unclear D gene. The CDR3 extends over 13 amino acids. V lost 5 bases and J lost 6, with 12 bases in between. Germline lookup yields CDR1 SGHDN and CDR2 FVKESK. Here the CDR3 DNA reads TGTGCCAGCAGCGTCTTCCCCGGGGATACGCAGTATTTT. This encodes CASSVFPGDTQYF. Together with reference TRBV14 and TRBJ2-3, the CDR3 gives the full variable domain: EAGVTQFPSHSVIEKGQTVTLRCDPISGHDNLYWYRRVMGKEIKFLLHFVKESKQDESGMPNNRFLAERTGGTYSTLKVQPAELEDSGVYFCASSVFPGDTQYFGPGTRLTVL.

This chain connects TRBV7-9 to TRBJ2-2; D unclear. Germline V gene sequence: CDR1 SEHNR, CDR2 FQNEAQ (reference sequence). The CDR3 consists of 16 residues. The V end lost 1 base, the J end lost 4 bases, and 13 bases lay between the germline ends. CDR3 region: CASSLGSGPITGELFF. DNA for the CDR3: TGTGCCAGCAGCTTAGGGTCGGGCCCAATCACCGGGGAGCTGTTTTTT.

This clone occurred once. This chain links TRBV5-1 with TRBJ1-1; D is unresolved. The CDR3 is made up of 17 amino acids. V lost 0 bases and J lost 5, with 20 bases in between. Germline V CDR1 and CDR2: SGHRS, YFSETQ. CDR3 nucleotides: TGCGCCAGCAGCTTGGGTACTTCTGCGTCTCTCGAAACTGAAGCTTTCTTT. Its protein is CASSLGTSASLETEAFF.

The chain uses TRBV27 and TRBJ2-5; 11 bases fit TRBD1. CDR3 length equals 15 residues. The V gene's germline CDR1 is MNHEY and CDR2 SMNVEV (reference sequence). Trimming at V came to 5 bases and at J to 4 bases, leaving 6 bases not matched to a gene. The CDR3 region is CASSIGTGGPETQYF. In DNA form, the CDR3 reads TGTGCCAGCAGTATAGGGACAGGGGGTCCAGAGACCCAGTACTTC.

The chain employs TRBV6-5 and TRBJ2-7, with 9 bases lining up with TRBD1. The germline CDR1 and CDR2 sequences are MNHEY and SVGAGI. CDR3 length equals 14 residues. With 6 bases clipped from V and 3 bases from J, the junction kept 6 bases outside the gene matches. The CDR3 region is CASRRAGQGYEQYF. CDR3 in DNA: TGTGCCAGCAGGCGCGCGGGACAGGGCTACGAGCAGTACTTC.

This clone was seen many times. The CDR3: CASSLETGRGAQYF. The CDR3, as DNA: TGTGCCAGCAGCTTAGAGACAGGGCGTGGGGCCCAGTACTTC. The chain has TRBV11-2 and TRBJ2-5, with 7 bases identical to TRBD1. Germline V gene data show CDR1 as SGHAT and CDR2 as FQNNGV. V gave up 0 bases and J gave up 9 bases; unmatched junction bases: 7. CDR3 length: 14 residues.

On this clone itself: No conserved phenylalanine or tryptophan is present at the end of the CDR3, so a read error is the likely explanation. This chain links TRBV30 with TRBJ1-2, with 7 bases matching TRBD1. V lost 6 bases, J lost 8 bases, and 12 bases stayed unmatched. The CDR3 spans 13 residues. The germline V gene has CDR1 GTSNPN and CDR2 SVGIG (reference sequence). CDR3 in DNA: TGTGCCTGCCCCCCAAGGGGGCCCCGGGGCTACACCCTC. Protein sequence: CACPPRGPRGYTL.

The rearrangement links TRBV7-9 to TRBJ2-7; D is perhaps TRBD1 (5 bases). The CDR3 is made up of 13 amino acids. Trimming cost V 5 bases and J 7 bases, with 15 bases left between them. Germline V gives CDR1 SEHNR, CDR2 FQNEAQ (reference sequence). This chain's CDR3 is CASSHDKAGEQYF. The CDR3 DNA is TGTGCCAGCAGCCACGACAAGGCAGGGGAGCAGTACTTC.

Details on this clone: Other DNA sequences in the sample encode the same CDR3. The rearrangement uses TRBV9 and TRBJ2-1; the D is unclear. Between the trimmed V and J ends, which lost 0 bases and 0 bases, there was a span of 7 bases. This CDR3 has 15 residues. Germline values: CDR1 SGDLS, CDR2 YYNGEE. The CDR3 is CASSVAASSYNEQFF. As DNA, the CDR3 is TGTGCCAGCAGCGTAGCAGCGAGCTCCTACAATGAGCAGTTCTTC.

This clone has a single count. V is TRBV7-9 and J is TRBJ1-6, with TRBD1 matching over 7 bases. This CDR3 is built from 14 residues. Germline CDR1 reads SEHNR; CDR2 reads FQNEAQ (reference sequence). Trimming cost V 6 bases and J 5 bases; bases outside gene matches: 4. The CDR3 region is CASRRDRDNSPLHF. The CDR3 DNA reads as TGTGCCAGCAGACGGGACAGAGATAATTCACCCCTCCACTTT.

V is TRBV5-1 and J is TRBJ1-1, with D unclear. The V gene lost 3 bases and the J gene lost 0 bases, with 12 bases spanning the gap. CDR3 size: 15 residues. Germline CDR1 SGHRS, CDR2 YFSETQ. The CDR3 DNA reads TGCGCCAGCAGCTGGAGCCAATTTATGAACACTGAAGCTTTCTTT. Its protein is CASSWSQFMNTEAFF.

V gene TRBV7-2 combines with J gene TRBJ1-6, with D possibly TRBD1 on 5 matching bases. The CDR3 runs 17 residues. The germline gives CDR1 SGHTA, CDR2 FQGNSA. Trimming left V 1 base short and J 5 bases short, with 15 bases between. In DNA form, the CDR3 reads TGTGCCAGCAGCTTAGGTTATAGGGCAGGGAATAATTCACCCCTCCACTTT. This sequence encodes CASSLGYRAGNNSPLHF.

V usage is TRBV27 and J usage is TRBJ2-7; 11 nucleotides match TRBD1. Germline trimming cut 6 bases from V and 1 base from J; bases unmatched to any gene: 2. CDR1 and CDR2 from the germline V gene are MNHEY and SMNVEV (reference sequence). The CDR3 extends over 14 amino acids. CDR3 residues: CASRGTGGSYEQYF. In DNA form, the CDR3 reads TGTGCCAGCAGAGGGACAGGGGGATCCTACGAGCAGTACTTC.

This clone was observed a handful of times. The chain's CDR3 is CASSLVGGRINEQFF. CDR3 nucleotide sequence: TGTGCCAGCAGCTTAGTTGGCGGGAGGATCAATGAGCAGTTCTTC. This chain joins TRBV7-2 and TRBJ2-1, with TRBD2 matching over 8 bases. Trimming removed 1 base from V and 6 bases from J; junction bases left unmatched: 5. Germline V gene lookup returns CDR1 SGHTA and CDR2 FQGNSA. The CDR3 is 15 residues long.

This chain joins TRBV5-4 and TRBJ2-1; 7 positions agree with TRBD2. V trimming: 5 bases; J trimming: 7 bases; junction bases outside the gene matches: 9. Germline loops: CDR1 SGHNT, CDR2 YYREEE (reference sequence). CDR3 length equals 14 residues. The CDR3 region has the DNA TGTGCCAGCAGTCCCCCGGGACTAAAGAATGAGCAGTTCTTC. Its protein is CASSPPGLKNEQFF.

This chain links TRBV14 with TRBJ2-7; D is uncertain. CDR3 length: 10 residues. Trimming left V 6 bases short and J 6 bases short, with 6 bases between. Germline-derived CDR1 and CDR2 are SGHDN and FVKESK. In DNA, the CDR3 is TGTGCCAGCAGGGTCGGCGAGCAGTACTTC. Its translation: CASRVGEQYF. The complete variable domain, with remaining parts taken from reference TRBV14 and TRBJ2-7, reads EAGVTQFPSHSVIEKGQTVTLRCDPISGHDNLYWYRRVMGKEIKFLLHFVKESKQDESGMPNNRFLAERTGGTYSTLKVQPAELEDSGVYFCASRVGEQYFGPGTRLTVT.

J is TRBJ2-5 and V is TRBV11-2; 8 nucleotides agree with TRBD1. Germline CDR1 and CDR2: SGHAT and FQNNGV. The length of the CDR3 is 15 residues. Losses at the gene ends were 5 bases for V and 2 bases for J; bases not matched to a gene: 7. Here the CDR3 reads CASSLGTGFQETQYF. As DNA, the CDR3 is TGTGCCAGCAGCCTTGGGACAGGTTTTCAAGAGACCCAGTACTTC.

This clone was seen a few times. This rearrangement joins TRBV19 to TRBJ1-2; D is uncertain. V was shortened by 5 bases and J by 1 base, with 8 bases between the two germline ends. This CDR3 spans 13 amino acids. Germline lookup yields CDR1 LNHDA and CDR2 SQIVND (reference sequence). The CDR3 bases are TGTGCCAGTAGTGTAGGCCTTAACTATGGCTACACCTTC. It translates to CASSVGLNYGYTF.

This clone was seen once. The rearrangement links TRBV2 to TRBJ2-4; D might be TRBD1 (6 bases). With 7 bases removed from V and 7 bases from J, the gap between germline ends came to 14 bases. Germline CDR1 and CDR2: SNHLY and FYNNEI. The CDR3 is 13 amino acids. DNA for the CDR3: TGTGCCAGCACCCCCGGACAGCCCAACATTCAGTACTTC. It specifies CASTPGQPNIQYF.

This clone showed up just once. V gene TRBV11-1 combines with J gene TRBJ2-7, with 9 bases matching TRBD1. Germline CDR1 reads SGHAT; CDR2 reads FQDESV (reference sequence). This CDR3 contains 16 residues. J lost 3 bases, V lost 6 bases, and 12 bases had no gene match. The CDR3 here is CASSYTGTGLFYEQYF. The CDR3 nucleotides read TGTGCCAGCAGTTACACCGGGACAGGGTTGTTCTACGAGCAGTACTTC.

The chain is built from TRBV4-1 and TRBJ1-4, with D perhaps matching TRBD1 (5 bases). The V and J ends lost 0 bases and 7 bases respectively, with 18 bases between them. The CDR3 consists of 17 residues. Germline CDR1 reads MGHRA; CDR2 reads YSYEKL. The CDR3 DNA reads TGCGCCAGCAGCCAAGATTTTTTACAGGTCGGTGGTGAAAAACTGTTTTTT. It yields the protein CASSQDFLQVGGEKLFF.

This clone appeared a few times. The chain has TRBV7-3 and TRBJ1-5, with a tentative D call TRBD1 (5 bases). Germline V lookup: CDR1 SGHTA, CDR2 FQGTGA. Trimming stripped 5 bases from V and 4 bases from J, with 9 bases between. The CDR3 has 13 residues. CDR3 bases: TGTGCCAGCAGCCAGGGATCTAATCAGCCCCAGCATTTT. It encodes CASSQGSNQPQHF.

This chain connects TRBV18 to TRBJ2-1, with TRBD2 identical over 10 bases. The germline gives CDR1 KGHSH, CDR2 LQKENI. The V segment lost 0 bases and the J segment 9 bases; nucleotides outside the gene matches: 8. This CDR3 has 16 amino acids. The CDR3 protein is CASSPPRSGGFGEQFF. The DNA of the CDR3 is TGTGCCAGCTCACCACCGCGTAGCGGGGGGTTCGGTGAGCAGTTCTTC.

CDR3 amino acids: CAAKWRGPGHNEQFF. CDR3 in DNA: TGTGCCGCCAAATGGAGGGGGCCCGGCCACAATGAGCAGTTCTTC. The chain combines TRBV25-1 with TRBJ2-1; D is possibly TRBD1 (7 bases). V dropped 11 bases and J dropped 5 bases, with 22 bases sitting between them. Per the germline V gene, CDR1 is MGHDK and CDR2 is SYGVNS. This CDR3 is 15 amino acids long.

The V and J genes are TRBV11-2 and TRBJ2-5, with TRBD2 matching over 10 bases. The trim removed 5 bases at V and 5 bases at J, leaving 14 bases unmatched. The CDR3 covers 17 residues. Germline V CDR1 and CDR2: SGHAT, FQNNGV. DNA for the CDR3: TGTGCCAGCAGCCAGGGGGCTAGCGGGAGTAGTAAGGAGACCCAGTACTTC. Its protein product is CASSQGASGSSKETQYF.

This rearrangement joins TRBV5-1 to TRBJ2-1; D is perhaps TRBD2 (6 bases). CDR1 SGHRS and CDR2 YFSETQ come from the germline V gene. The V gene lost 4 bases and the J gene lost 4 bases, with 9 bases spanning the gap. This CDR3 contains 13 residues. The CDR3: CASSRGDYNEQFF. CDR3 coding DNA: TGCGCCAGCAGCCGCGGGGATTACAATGAGCAGTTCTTC.